These T cell receptor beta chains were read from a single sample in a study of cytomegalovirus exposure and HLA in healthy donors. This table comes from immunoSEQ multiplex PCR, and its TCRdb copy is limited to in-frame clones, with some not included. The repertoire includes approximately 83,000 clones, about 84% of them detected once, and around 2% sits in the top ten. Sequencing was performed on PBMCs. The receptors shown here come from a man aged 18 to 35 in good health and CMV-seronegative. Both conserved end residues are part of each CDR3. D genes are given only for firm matches. The size entry is marked missing in some rows and otherwise reads once, few, many or a size class.

abundance: few; j_gene: TRBJ2-3; len: 15; v_gene: TRBV5-1; d_gene: TRBD2; CDR3aa: CASSLVGGALDTQYF; CDR3nt: TGCGCCAGCAGCTTGGTCGGGGGGGCCTTAGATACGCAGTATTTT
abundance: -; j_gene: TRBJ1-2; len: 11; v_gene: TRBV10-3; d_gene: -; CDR3aa: CAIGAAYGYTF; CDR3nt: TGTGCCATCGGCGCGGCGTATGGCTACACCTTC
abundance: -; j_gene: TRBJ2-7; len: 17; v_gene: TRBV12-2; d_gene: -; CDR3aa: CASRSAGQGAHTYEQYF; CDR3nt: TGTGCAAGTCGCTCAGCAGGACAGGGGGCGCACACCTACGAGCAGTACTTC
abundance: -; j_gene: TRBJ1-1; len: 14; v_gene: TRBV5-1; d_gene: -; CDR3aa: CASSIQDHNTEAFF; CDR3nt: TGCGCCAGCAGCATACAGGACCACAACACTGAAGCTTTCTTT
abundance: once; j_gene: TRBJ1-2; len: 13; v_gene: TRBV9; d_gene: -; CDR3aa: CASSVRTFSGYTF; CDR3nt: TGTGCCAGCAGCGTGAGGACATTTTCGGGCTACACCTTC
abundance: -; j_gene: TRBJ2-3; len: 15; v_gene: TRBV6-6; d_gene: TRBD2; CDR3aa: CASSYPYSGDDTQYF; CDR3nt: TGTGCCAGCAGTTACCCATATAGCGGGGACGATACGCAGTATTTT
abundance: -; j_gene: TRBJ2-5; len: 14; v_gene: TRBV27; d_gene: TRBD2; CDR3aa: CASSSLAGAETQYF; CDR3nt: TGTGCCAGCAGTTCGTTAGCGGGGGCCGAGACCCAGTACTTC
abundance: -; j_gene: TRBJ1-1; len: 13; v_gene: TRBV18; d_gene: TRBD1; CDR3aa: CASSTGVNTEAFF; CDR3nt: TGTGCCAGCTCAACAGGGGTGAACACTGAAGCTTTCTTT
abundance: -; j_gene: TRBJ1-1; len: 15; v_gene: TRBV5-1; d_gene: -; CDR3aa: CASSLGSSGLWGTFF; CDR3nt: TGCGCCAGCAGCTTGGGATCAAGCGGTCTCTGGGGAACTTTCTTT
abundance: few; j_gene: TRBJ1-1; len: 15; v_gene: TRBV5-1; d_gene: TRBD1; CDR3aa: CASRQGSTSGAEAFF; CDR3nt: TGCGCCAGTCGACAGGGGTCAACATCGGGGGCTGAAGCTTTCTTT
abundance: -; j_gene: TRBJ2-3; len: 15; v_gene: TRBV2; d_gene: TRBD2; CDR3aa: CASSLLAGGLDTQYF; CDR3nt: TGTGCCAGCAGCTTACTAGCGGGGGGGCTTGATACGCAGTATTTT
abundance: few; j_gene: TRBJ1-2; len: 15; v_gene: TRBV5-1; d_gene: TRBD1; CDR3aa: CASSLGQGQQERYTF; CDR3nt: TGCGCCAGCAGCTTAGGACAGGGGCAGCAGGAGAGGTACACCTTC
abundance: -; j_gene: TRBJ2-7; len: 13; v_gene: TRBV9; d_gene: TRBD1; CDR3aa: CASSRQGDYEQYF; CDR3nt: TGTGCCAGCAGCCGACAGGGGGACTACGAGCAGTACTTC
abundance: -; j_gene: TRBJ2-7; len: 13; v_gene: TRBV2; d_gene: TRBD1; CDR3aa: CASSYRGLREQYF; CDR3nt: TGTGCCAGCAGTTACAGGGGGCTTAGGGAGCAGTACTTC
abundance: -; j_gene: TRBJ1-6; len: 15; v_gene: TRBV5-1; d_gene: -; CDR3aa: CASSWADRYNSPLHF; CDR3nt: TGCGCCAGCAGCTGGGCCGACAGATATAATTCACCCCTCCACTTT
abundance: -; j_gene: TRBJ2-7; len: 13; v_gene: TRBV7-9; d_gene: -; CDR3aa: CASSYPGYHEQYF; CDR3nt: TGTGCCAGCAGCTACCCAGGGTACCACGAGCAGTACTTC
abundance: -; j_gene: TRBJ2-7; len: 16; v_gene: TRBV4-1; d_gene: -; CDR3aa: CASSQGSSGSAREQYF; CDR3nt: TGCGCCAGCAGCCAAGGTAGTAGCGGCTCAGCGAGGGAGCAGTACTTC
abundance: -; j_gene: TRBJ1-6; len: 15; v_gene: TRBV2; d_gene: -; CDR3aa: CASRMTGVGDSPLHF; CDR3nt: TGTGCCAGCAGAATGACGGGGGTCGGGGATTCACCCCTCCACTTT
abundance: -; j_gene: TRBJ2-2; len: 15; v_gene: TRBV19; d_gene: -; CDR3aa: CASQGAGDRTGELFF; CDR3nt: TGTGCCAGCCAAGGGGCAGGGGATAGAACCGGGGAGCTGTTTTTT
abundance: -; j_gene: TRBJ1-2; len: 15; v_gene: TRBV5-1; d_gene: -; CDR3aa: CASSLAGVREGGYTF; CDR3nt: TGCGCCAGCAGCTTGGCCGGCGTCAGGGAGGGTGGCTACACCTTC
abundance: -; j_gene: TRBJ2-2; len: 14; v_gene: TRBV10-1; d_gene: -; CDR3aa: CASRQGTNTGELFF; CDR3nt: TGCGCCAGCAGGCAGGGTACGAACACCGGGGAGCTGTTTTTT
abundance: -; j_gene: TRBJ1-4; len: 17; v_gene: TRBV6-1; d_gene: TRBD1; CDR3aa: CASSAIPGQDLNEKLFF; CDR3nt: TGTGCCAGCAGTGCCATCCCGGGACAGGACCTAAATGAAAAACTGTTTTTT
abundance: -; j_gene: TRBJ2-7; len: 17; v_gene: TRBV29-1; d_gene: TRBD2; CDR3aa: CSVGGTSGGQGIYEQYF; CDR3nt: TGCAGCGTTGGGGGGACTAGCGGGGGGCAAGGTATCTACGAGCAGTACTTC
abundance: -; j_gene: TRBJ1-3; len: 15; v_gene: TRBV6-5; d_gene: -; CDR3aa: CASSVQGRSGNTIYF; CDR3nt: TGTGCCAGCAGTGTACAGGGTCGCTCTGGAAACACCATATATTTT
abundance: once; j_gene: TRBJ1-2; len: 14; v_gene: TRBV2; d_gene: -; CDR3aa: CASSELGASGGYTF; CDR3nt: TGTGCCAGCAGTGAGTTAGGGGCTTCGGGTGGCTACACCTTC
abundance: -; j_gene: TRBJ1-2; len: 17; v_gene: TRBV4-2; d_gene: TRBD1; CDR3aa: CASSQELGQVPNYGYTF; CDR3nt: TGTGCCAGCAGCCAAGAATTAGGACAGGTTCCTAACTATGGCTACACCTTC
abundance: -; j_gene: TRBJ1-4; len: 15; v_gene: TRBV7-6; d_gene: -; CDR3aa: CASSLETAFNEKLFF; CDR3nt: TGTGCCAGCAGCCTGGAGACAGCCTTTAATGAAAAACTGTTTTTT
abundance: -; j_gene: TRBJ1-2; len: 14; v_gene: TRBV7-8; d_gene: -; CDR3aa: CASGTSTGTPGYTF; CDR3nt: TGTGCCAGCGGCACATCTACAGGGACGCCCGGCTACACCTTC
abundance: -; j_gene: TRBJ1-5; len: 12; v_gene: TRBV7-9; d_gene: -; CDR3aa: CSSSFRDQPQHF; CDR3nt: TGTTCCAGCAGCTTTAGAGATCAGCCCCAGCATTTT
abundance: -; j_gene: TRBJ2-1; len: 17; v_gene: TRBV11-1; d_gene: TRBD1; CDR3aa: CASSQPGQGLVYNEQFF; CDR3nt: TGTGCCAGCAGCCAACCCGGACAGGGTTTAGTATACAATGAGCAGTTCTTC
abundance: once; j_gene: TRBJ1-1; len: 13; v_gene: TRBV5-5; d_gene: TRBD1; CDR3aa: CASSFQGDTEAFF; CDR3nt: TGTGCCAGCAGCTTTCAGGGGGACACTGAAGCTTTCTTT
abundance: -; j_gene: TRBJ2-1; len: 15; v_gene: TRBV2; d_gene: TRBD1; CDR3aa: CASRRQGARGNEQFF; CDR3nt: TGTGCCAGCCGGAGACAGGGGGCGAGGGGCAATGAGCAGTTCTTC
abundance: -; j_gene: TRBJ1-1; len: 17; v_gene: TRBV5-1; d_gene: TRBD1; CDR3aa: CASSYGQGASRDTEAFF; CDR3nt: TGCGCCAGCAGCTACGGACAGGGGGCTTCGAGGGACACTGAAGCTTTCTTT
abundance: -; j_gene: TRBJ2-7; len: 15; v_gene: TRBV6-5; d_gene: -; CDR3aa: CASSYGGIENYEQYF; CDR3nt: TGTGCCAGCAGTTACGGGGGGATAGAAAACTACGAGCAGTACTTC
abundance: once; j_gene: TRBJ2-2; len: 18; v_gene: TRBV5-1; d_gene: TRBD1; CDR3aa: CASSTVPQGTANTGELFF; CDR3nt: TGCGCCAGCAGCACCGTCCCTCAGGGGACAGCTAACACCGGGGAGCTGTTTTTT
abundance: -; j_gene: TRBJ1-1; len: 14; v_gene: TRBV9; d_gene: -; CDR3aa: CASSVDLLVTEAFF; CDR3nt: TGTGCCAGCAGCGTAGACTTATTGGTCACTGAAGCTTTCTTT
abundance: -; j_gene: TRBJ2-1; len: 15; v_gene: TRBV18; d_gene: TRBD2; CDR3aa: CASSPASGGYNEQFF; CDR3nt: TGTGCCAGCTCACCTGCTAGCGGGGGCTACAATGAGCAGTTCTTC
abundance: few; j_gene: TRBJ2-3; len: 15; v_gene: TRBV2; d_gene: TRBD1; CDR3aa: CASTYGTGEADTQYF; CDR3nt: TGTGCCAGCACATACGGGACAGGGGAAGCTGATACGCAGTATTTT
abundance: -; j_gene: TRBJ2-2; len: 16; v_gene: TRBV9; d_gene: TRBD2; CDR3aa: CASSVGGLPNTGELFF; CDR3nt: TGTGCCAGCAGCGTGGGGGGACTACCGAACACCGGGGAGCTGTTTTTT
abundance: -; j_gene: TRBJ1-3; len: 16; v_gene: TRBV7-9; d_gene: TRBD1; CDR3aa: CSSSLFSGTAGNTIYF; CDR3nt: TGTTCCAGCAGCTTATTTTCCGGGACAGCTGGAAACACCATATATTTT
abundance: -; j_gene: TRBJ1-2; len: 15; v_gene: TRBV6-6; d_gene: -; CDR3aa: CASGVLQAISYGYTF; CDR3nt: TGTGCCAGTGGGGTTTTACAGGCGATTAGCTATGGCTACACCTTC
abundance: -; j_gene: TRBJ2-7; len: 15; v_gene: TRBV6-6; d_gene: TRBD1; CDR3aa: CASSIDRGYYYEQYF; CDR3nt: TGTGCCAGCAGTATAGACAGGGGCTATTACTACGAGCAGTACTTC